The 12 T cell receptor beta chains below come from one sample, sequenced in a study of T cells in women clearing cervical HPV infection. The protocol was immunoSEQ multiplex PCR, while the TCRdb copy is restricted to in-frame clones and leaves out a portion. The listing contains over 25,000 clones. Sequenced: blood buffy coat. Every receptor here comes from a woman aged 18-70 years with a cervical HPV16 infection that either progressed to CIN3+ or cleared (not recorded which).

About this clone itself: The CDR3 end lies 3 residues beyond the end of the read and is filled in from the germline J gene. The sample holds other DNA sequences that translate to the same CDR3. This rearrangement joins TRBV7-2 to TRBJ2-3; perhaps TRBD1 as D (5 bases). The germline CDR1 and CDR2 sequences are SGHTA and FQGNSA. This CDR3 has 14 residues. Trimming cost V 1 base and J 1 base, with 6 bases left between them. The covered CDR3 bases are TGTGCCAGCAGCTTAGGCAGGGGCACAGATACG. Its protein is CASSLGRGTDT. The whole CDR3 reads CASSLGRGTDTQYF.

With regard to this clone: The CDR3 is cut off 3 residues early in the read; its end comes from the germline J gene. The chain carries TRBV5-5 and TRBJ2-1, with D possibly matching TRBD2 (6 bases). Germline CDR1 reads SGHKS; CDR2 reads YYEKEE (reference sequence). This CDR3 region has 14 residues. The V end lost 6 bases, the J end lost 4 bases, and 14 bases lay between the germline ends. The sequenced part of the CDR3 DNA is TGTGCCAGCAAGGATCTAGCGCTATACAATGAG. It specifies CASKDLALYNE. The entire CDR3 protein is CASKDLALYNEQFF.

CDR3: CASSEEGTGASYGYTF. The DNA read from the CDR3 is TGTGCCAGCAGTGAAGAAGGAACGGGTGCCTCTTATGGC. The V call is TRBV2, the J call TRBJ1-2, with D hard to call. The read falls 3 residues short of the CDR3 end, and the missing part is taken from the germline J gene. Germline-derived CDR1 and CDR2 are SNHLY and FYNNEI. This CDR3 is built from 16 residues. V was shortened by 1 base and J by 5 bases, with 17 bases between the two germline ends.

On this clone itself: Coverage ceases 3 residues before the CDR3 finishes, and the germline J gene fills in the end. V is TRBV29-1 and J is TRBJ1-2, with TRBD1 as a possible D gene (5 bases). Germline assignment: CDR1 SQVTM and CDR2 ANQGSEA. V lost 7 bases to trimming and J lost 0 bases, with 9 bases between them. The length of the CDR3 is 12 residues. CDR3 DNA (partial): TGCAGCGGGACGACAGCTAACTATGGC. Translation gives CSGTTANYG. In full, the CDR3 reads CSGTTANYGYTF.

Worth noting for this clone: Read data end 3 residues before the CDR3 end; the end is taken from the germline J gene. The V and J genes are TRBV19 and TRBJ1-6; no firm D call. V lost 3 bases and J 8 bases, leaving 14 bases between the germline ends. This CDR3 comprises 15 residues. The V gene's germline CDR1 is LNHDA and CDR2 SQIVND (reference sequence). CDR3 residues: CASSIRAQEDSPLHF. The sequenced part of the CDR3 DNA is TGTGCCAGTAGTATTAGGGCGCAGGAGGATTCACCC.

Worth noting for this clone: From the germline J gene comes the end of the CDR3, since the read stops 3 residues before it. This chain joins TRBV7-9 and TRBJ2-1, with 12 bases aligning to TRBD2. The germline CDR1 and CDR2 sequences are SEHNR and FQNEAQ (reference sequence). The CDR3 consists of 15 residues. V was clipped by 3 bases and J by 9 bases; unmatched bases: 6. CDR3 amino acids: CASSFQTSGSTEQFF. The CDR3 DNA, read in part, is TGTGCCAGCAGCTTTCAGACTAGCGGGAGTACTGAG.

Comment on this clone: The read comes to an end 3 residues before the CDR3 does, leaving the germline J gene to fill in the end. The chain combines TRBV5-5 with TRBJ2-1; 8 bases line up with TRBD2. The CDR3 runs to 15 residues. Germline V gene sequence: CDR1 SGHKS, CDR2 YYEKEE (reference sequence). J gave up 2 bases and V 4 bases, and 5 bases lay outside the gene matches. Partial CDR3 DNA: TGTGCCAGCAGCGTTAGCGGGGTGCCCTACAATGAG. Translating it yields CASSVSGVPYNE. The CDR3 in its entirety is CASSVSGVPYNEQFF.

Incomplete CDR3 DNA: TGTGCCAGTAGTATGCTCAGGGGAGGAACTGAA. Encoded protein: CASSMLRGGTE. The full CDR3 reads CASSMLRGGTEAFF. The gene calls are TRBV19 and TRBJ1-1, with TRBD1 as a possible D gene (6 bases). The missing CDR3 end, 3 residues past where the read stops, is filled in from the germline J gene. CDR3 length equals 14 residues. Deletions cut 3 bases from V and 5 bases from J, with 13 bases between. Germline CDR1 is LNHDA and CDR2 is SQIVND (reference sequence). Supplemented by reference TRBV19 and TRBJ1-1, the full variable domain reads DGGITQSPKYLFRKEGQNVTLSCEQNLNHDAMYWYRQDPGQGLRLIYYSQIVNDFQKGDIAEGYSVSREKKESFPLTVTSAQKNPTAFYLCASSMLRGGTEAFFGQGTRLTVV.

About this clone: The read falls 3 residues short of the CDR3 end, and the missing part is taken from the germline J gene. This chain connects TRBV7-6 to TRBJ2-3, with 8 bases lining up with TRBD2. Trimming cost V 1 base and J 0 bases; bases outside gene matches: 3. This CDR3 has 16 residues. Looked up from germline, CDR1 is SGHVS and CDR2 is FNYEAQ. CDR3 DNA, as far as it was read: TGTGCCAGCAGCTTAGAGGGCGGGAGGAGCACAGATACG. This translates into CASSLEGGRSTDT. The full CDR3 is CASSLEGGRSTDTQYF.

A remark on this clone: The read ends 3 residues shy of where the CDR3 ends; the end is completed using the germline J gene. The V and J genes are TRBV7-6 and TRBJ2-3; 7 bases agree with TRBD2. The length of the CDR3 is 14 residues. Per germline, CDR1 SGHVS and CDR2 FNYEAQ. V was pared by 5 bases and J by 6 bases, with 8 bases of the junction left unmatched. The part of the CDR3 DNA that was read is TGTGCCAGCAGCCTCAGCGGGAAGGGGGATACG. The encoded protein is CASSLSGKGDT. The CDR3 in full is CASSLSGKGDTQYF.

In the case of this clone: The read falls 3 residues short of the CDR3 end, and the missing part is taken from the germline J gene. This rearrangement joins TRBV11-2 to TRBJ2-7; 9 positions match TRBD2. There are 15 residues in the CDR3. The germline V gene has CDR1 SGHAT and CDR2 FQNNGV. V trimming: 5 bases; J trimming: 3 bases; junction bases outside the gene matches: 8. Partial CDR3 DNA: TGTGCCAGCAGCCAGACTAGCGGAGACCACTACGAG. This sequence encodes CASSQTSGDHYE. The whole CDR3 sequence is CASSQTSGDHYEQYF.

Details on this clone: With the read ending 3 residues before the CDR3 end, the germline J gene is used to fill in that end. The J gene is TRBJ2-5, the V gene TRBV5-1; D is possibly TRBD1 (5 bases). The CDR3 sequence is 14 residues long. Germline V gives CDR1 SGHRS, CDR2 YFSETQ. Trimming pared 4 bases from V and 1 base from J, leaving 11 bases between. Partial CDR3 DNA: TGCGCCAGCAGCATAAGGACACCCCAAGAGACC. It is translated as CASSIRTPQET. The whole CDR3 protein reads CASSIRTPQETQYF.